The 20 T cell receptor beta chains in this list originate from one sample, sequenced in a study of T-cell reconstitution after alpha-beta-depleted transplantation in children (dated by TCRdb to the mid-2010s). Library creation used PCR. Sequencing took place on an Illumina HiSeq 2500. Molecular barcoding was employed in the preparation of TCR libraries, with unique molecular identifiers being used to normalize TCRbeta repertoire quantification. TCRdb took the public reads, trimmed them with fastp at Q25, ran MiXCR for clone calling and kept in-frame beta chains. Every entry covers one CDR3 protein and lists the most common genes and DNA from its rows. In all, the sample holds 97,000 or so distinct CDR3 sequences, and 5% to 6% of those were seen once. The top ten clones comprise about 6.1% of the sample. This specimen's time point label, per the study, means: day 60 (about 2 months) after transplantation. What the treatment or condition label conveys for this sample: allogeneic hematopoietic cell transplantation with graft depleted of TCRalphabeta T cells and CD19 B cells.

The input for sequencing was PBMCs, mostly from graft donor cells, taken 60 days after TCRalphabeta/CD19-depleted stem cell transplant. The receptors shown here come from a female patient between 2 and 10 years old who had a stem cell transplant for Fanconi anemia, so the T cells may come from the graft donor.

This clonotype was picked up a small number of times. The rearrangement uses TRBV19 and TRBJ2-1; no firm D call. With 0 bases removed from V and 3 bases from J, the gap between germline ends came to 6 bases. The CDR3 sequence is 14 residues long. The germline gives CDR1 LNHDA, CDR2 SQIVND (reference sequence). CDR3 residues: CASSIEGSYNEQFF. The CDR3 coding sequence is TGTGCCAGTAGTATAGAGGGCAGCTACAATGAGCAGTTCTTC. Together with reference TRBV19 and TRBJ2-1, the CDR3 gives the full variable domain: DGGITQSPKYLFRKEGQNVTLSCEQNLNHDAMYWYRQDPGQGLRLIYYSQIVNDFQKGDIAEGYSVSREKKESFPLTVTSAQKNPTAFYLCASSIEGSYNEQFFGPGTRLTVL.

The chain couples TRBV23-1 to TRBJ2-3; D remains ambiguous. TRBV23-1 is noted as an ORF with a role that remains uncertain. The V end lost 3 bases, the J end lost 2 bases, and 3 bases lay between the germline ends. This CDR3 has 12 amino acids. The CDR3 nucleotides are TGCGCCAGCAGTCAGTACACAGATACGCAGTATTTT. This gives the protein CASSQYTDTQYF.

CDR3 sequence reads: CAISEGTSGQETQYF. In DNA form, the CDR3 reads TGTGCCATCAGTGAAGGGACTAGCGGACAAGAGACCCAGTACTTC. The gene calls are TRBV10-3 and TRBJ2-5; 11 bases agree with TRBD2. V shed 3 bases, J shed 2 bases, and the junction held 2 bases outside the gene matches. Germline V gene data show CDR1 as ENHRY and CDR2 as SYGVKD. The CDR3 sequence is 15 residues long.

This clonotype was seen repeatedly, ten times or more. The V gene is TRBV24-1, the J gene TRBJ1-2; unclear D gene. Trimming left V 5 bases short and J 6 bases short, with 15 bases between. Looked up from germline, CDR1 is KGHDR and CDR2 is SFDVKD. This CDR3 is 14 amino acids long. The CDR3 region is CATSGTYDTHGYTF. The DNA for the CDR3 is TGTGCCACCAGTGGCACTTACGACACACATGGCTACACCTTC.

CDR3 region: CASSLHREATEAFF. CDR3 coding DNA: TGTGCCAGCTCACTACACAGGGAGGCCACTGAAGCTTTCTTT. The V gene is TRBV18, the J gene TRBJ1-1; tentative D call: TRBD1 (6 bases). CDR3 size: 14 residues. The germline V and J ends were trimmed by 4 bases and 4 bases, with 13 bases remaining between them. Germline V gives CDR1 KGHSH, CDR2 LQKENI.

This clonotype was seen a handful of times. The rearrangement links TRBV6-1 to TRBJ2-3; possible D gene TRBD2, 5 bases. Germline lookup yields CDR1 MNHNS and CDR2 SASEGT. The CDR3 runs to 15 residues. Trimming took 2 bases from V and 1 from J, leaving 10 bases between them. The CDR3 reads CASSESIGGTDTQYF. The CDR3 DNA sequence: TGTGCCAGCAGTGAAAGTATCGGGGGCACAGATACGCAGTATTTT.

This clonotype was seen repeatedly, ten times or more. This chain joins TRBV6-5 and TRBJ2-1, with TRBD1 identical over 7 bases. The CDR3 runs 15 residues. Germline trimming cut 7 bases from V and 4 bases from J; bases unmatched to any gene: 10. Germline CDR1 is MNHEY and CDR2 is SVGAGI. The DNA of the CDR3 is TGTGCCAGCACCCCGGGACAGTCATTATACAATGAGCAGTTCTTC. It specifies CASTPGQSLYNEQFF.

The chain uses TRBV3-1 and TRBJ1-6; a weak D match, TRBD1 (5 bases). V gave up 3 bases and J gave up 5 bases, with 11 bases separating them. The CDR3 sequence is 15 residues long. The germline V gene encodes CDR1 LGHDT and CDR2 YNNKEL (reference sequence). DNA for the CDR3: TGTGCCAGCAGCCATTACGACAGTAATAATTCACCCCTCCACTTT. This codes for CASSHYDSNNSPLHF.

Ten or more counts support this clonotype. The V call is TRBV4-2, the J call TRBJ1-4, with D tentatively TRBD1 (6 bases). Germline V gene lookup returns CDR1 LGHNA and CDR2 YNFKEQ. Between the trimmed V and J ends, which lost 4 bases and 2 bases, there was a span of 8 bases. This CDR3 has 14 residues. CDR3 protein: CASSRGGTNEKLFF. CDR3 DNA sequence: TGTGCCAGCAGCCGAGGGGGGACTAATGAAAAACTGTTTTTT.

The table lists this clonotype with many counts. J is TRBJ2-1 and V is TRBV7-2, with D perhaps TRBD1 or TRBD2 (6 bases each). The CDR3 totals 14 residues. Germline CDR1 SGHTA, CDR2 FQGNSA. V was pared by 5 bases and J by 6 bases, with 14 bases between. CDR3 DNA sequence: TGTGCCAGCAGCAATAACAGGGAGGTCAATGAGCAGTTCTTC. This sequence encodes CASSNNREVNEQFF.

This clonotype was found a few times. V and J are TRBV18 and TRBJ2-3, with a weak D call TRBD2 (5 bases). Germline CDR1 KGHSH, CDR2 LQKENI. This CDR3 contains 16 residues. The V and J ends lost 2 bases and 0 bases respectively, with 12 bases between them. The chain's CDR3 is CASSPIAFQSTDTQYF. The DNA for the CDR3 is TGTGCCAGCTCACCAATAGCGTTCCAGAGCACAGATACGCAGTATTTT.

This clonotype was counted ten times or more. The chain joins TRBV7-2 to TRBJ2-2; D gene unclear. The germline V gene encodes CDR1 SGHTA and CDR2 FQGNSA. CDR3 length: 14 amino acids. Deletions cut 2 bases from V and 7 bases from J, with 11 bases between. The CDR3 nucleotides are TGTGCCAGCAGCTTATGGGTTTCGGTCGGGGAGCTGTTTTTT. This translates into CASSLWVSVGELFF.

This clonotype was detected a few times. V usage is TRBV5-1 and J usage is TRBJ1-1; TRBD1 matches 7 bases. The CDR3 covers 15 residues. CDR1 is SGHRS and CDR2 is YFSETQ in the germline V gene. J was trimmed by 3 bases and V by 3 bases; bases with no gene match: 8. The CDR3 region is CASSSWTGWDTEAFF. The CDR3 nucleotides are TGCGCCAGCAGCTCCTGGACAGGTTGGGACACTGAAGCTTTCTTT. The full variable domain, in which reference TRBV5-1 and TRBJ1-1 provide the parts outside the CDR3, is KAGVTQTPRYLIKTRGQQVTLSCSPISGHRSVSWYQQTPGQGLQFLFEYFSETQRNKGNFPGRFSGRQFSNSRSEMNVSTLELGDSALYLCASSSWTGWDTEAFFGQGTRLTVV.

This clonotype was observed many times. V and J are TRBV11-3 and TRBJ2-5; TRBD1 is a possible D gene (5 bases). The germline V gene has CDR1 SGHNT and CDR2 YENEEA. V shed 5 bases and J shed 4 bases, with 11 bases lying between them. The CDR3 consists of 13 residues. The CDR3 sequence is CASSVGDLETQYF. The CDR3 nucleotides are TGTGCCAGCAGCGTAGGGGATTTAGAGACCCAGTACTTC.

The chain combines TRBV24-1 with TRBJ1-5, with 7 bases matching TRBD1. Germline loops: CDR1 KGHDR, CDR2 SFDVKD. This CDR3 has 14 residues. V lost 7 bases, J lost 5 bases, and 7 bases stayed unmatched. As DNA, the CDR3 is TGTGCCACCAGCAACCGGGACAGATATCAGCCCCAGCATTTT. It codes for CATSNRDRYQPQHF.

This clonotype was counted at least ten times. The genes are TRBV20-1 and TRBJ1-1; 8 nucleotides align to TRBD1. Germline values: CDR1 DFQATT, CDR2 SNEGSKA (reference sequence). The CDR3 loop spans 13 amino acids. Losses at the gene ends were 2 bases for V and 4 bases for J; bases not matched to a gene: 3. The CDR3 sequence: CSARLTGGTEAFF. CDR3 nucleotides: TGCAGTGCTAGATTAACAGGGGGCACTGAAGCTTTCTTT.

This chain connects TRBV4-1 to TRBJ2-1; tentatively, D is TRBD2 (5 bases). V lost 4 bases and J lost 2, with 21 bases in between. This CDR3 region has 18 residues. The germline V gene encodes CDR1 MGHRA and CDR2 YSYEKL. CDR3 nucleotide sequence: TGCGCCAGCAGCCCCCCTCTAGCAATCCTATCCCCCTACAATGAGCAGTTCTTC. Protein sequence: CASSPPLAILSPYNEQFF.

This clonotype was counted ten times or more. This chain joins TRBV19 and TRBJ1-4; D uncertain. The CDR3 spans 15 residues. V lost 3 bases, J lost 4 bases, and 12 bases lay in between. Germline V gene data show CDR1 as LNHDA and CDR2 as SQIVND (reference sequence). CDR3 coding DNA: TGTGCCAGTAGTATTTTATGGACGGATAATGAAAAACTGTTTTTT. It codes for CASSILWTDNEKLFF.

This clonotype occurred a few times. The genes are TRBV25-1 and TRBJ2-4; TRBD2 matches at 13 bases. The length of the CDR3 is 16 residues. Per germline, CDR1 MGHDK and CDR2 SYGVNS. V lost 4 bases to trimming and J lost 4 bases; unmatched junction nucleotides: 4. The CDR3 region is CASSVTSGRAKNIQYF. CDR3 DNA sequence: TGTGCCAGCAGTGTCACTAGCGGGAGGGCGAAAAACATTCAGTACTTC.

This clonotype has ten or more counts. The rearrangement uses TRBV7-9 and TRBJ2-7, with D unclear. V lost 3 bases, J lost 1 base, and 10 bases lay in between. CDR1 is SEHNR, CDR2 FQNEAQ, per germline (reference sequence). The CDR3 sequence is 14 residues long. CDR3 nucleotides: TGTGCCAGCAGCTTCAGCCAGGCTTCCTACGAGCAGTACTTC. The encoded protein is CASSFSQASYEQYF.